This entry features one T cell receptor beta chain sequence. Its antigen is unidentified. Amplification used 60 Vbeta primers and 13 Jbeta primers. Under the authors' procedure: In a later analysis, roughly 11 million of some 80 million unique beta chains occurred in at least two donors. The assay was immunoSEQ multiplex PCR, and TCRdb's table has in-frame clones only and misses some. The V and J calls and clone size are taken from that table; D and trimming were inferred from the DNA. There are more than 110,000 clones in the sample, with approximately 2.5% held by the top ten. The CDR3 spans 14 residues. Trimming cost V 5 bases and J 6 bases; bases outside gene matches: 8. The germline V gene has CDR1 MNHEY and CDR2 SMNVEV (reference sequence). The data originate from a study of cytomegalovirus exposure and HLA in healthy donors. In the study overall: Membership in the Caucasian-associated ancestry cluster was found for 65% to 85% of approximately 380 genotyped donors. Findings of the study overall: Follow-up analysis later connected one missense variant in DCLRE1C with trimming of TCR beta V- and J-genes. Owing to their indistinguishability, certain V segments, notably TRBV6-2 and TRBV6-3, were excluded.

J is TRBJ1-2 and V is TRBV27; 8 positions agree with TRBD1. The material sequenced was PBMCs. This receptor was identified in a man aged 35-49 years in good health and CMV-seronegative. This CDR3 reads CASSKNRGEDGYTF. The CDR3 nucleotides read TGTGCCAGCAGTAAAAACAGGGGGGAAGATGGCTACACCTTC.